One sample yielded the 2 T cell receptor beta chains listed below, sequenced in a study of T-cell reconstitution after alpha-beta-depleted transplantation in children. Researchers prepared the TCRbeta library using unique molecular identifiers, the study reports. A single record per CDR3 protein comes from TCRdb applying MiXCR to the PCR reads. Of about half a million distinct CDR3 sequences in the sample, under 15% were seen once. Material: PBMCs from the stem cell graft donor, obtained from the stem cell graft. These receptor sequences come from a human donor who donated a stem cell graft to a child with combined immunodeficiency.

V is TRBV3-1 and J is TRBJ2-1; perhaps D is TRBD1 or TRBD2 (5 bases each). Deletions cut 5 bases from V and 10 bases from J, with 18 bases between. The CDR3 is 14 amino acids. The V gene's germline CDR1 is LGHDT and CDR2 YNNKEL (reference sequence). In nucleotides, the CDR3 is TGTGCCAGCAGCGAGGGGTATCAGGGCGGGGAGCAGTTCTTC. This codes for CASSEGYQGGEQFF.

V usage is TRBV28 and J usage is TRBJ2-1; no clear D gene. Germline-derived CDR1 and CDR2 are MDHEN and SYDVKM. There are 13 residues in the CDR3. Trimming removed 6 bases from V and 7 bases from J, with 13 bases in between. For the CDR3, the DNA is TGTGCCAGCAGGGGAACTAAGTGGAATGAGCAGTTCTTC. Amino acid sequence: CASRGTKWNEQFF.